This entry features one T cell receptor (beta chain) sequence. These data belong to a study of shared clonotypes between healthy human individuals. Study-level background: Samples came from a couple of female and a few male donors aged 18 to 49.

Trimming pared 5 bases from V and 6 bases from J, leaving 14 bases between. The CDR3 is made up of 13 amino acids. CDR1 and CDR2 (germline): LNHDA, SQIVND (reference sequence). Genomic DNA from unsorted samples was obtained from about 82 million PBMCs (per sample). At deep level, the assay was performed. The protocol was immunoSEQ multiplex PCR, while the TCRdb copy is restricted to in-frame clones and leaves out a portion. The repertoire includes 450,000 or so clones, about 74% of them detected once, and about 12% sits in the top ten. The sample taken for sequencing was PBMCs. The chain uses TRBV19 and TRBJ2-7; D is perhaps TRBD1 or TRBD2 (5 bases each). The TCR sequence derives from a woman between 35 and 50 years old in good health. Some clones in this sample may be carry-over from other donors' samples. CDR3 sequence (DNA): TGTGCCAGTAGTGGGACGGCGCAGACCGAGCAGTACTTC. Its protein product is CASSGTAQTEQYF.